Following are 14 T cell receptor beta chains from one sample sequenced in a study of identical twins. MiXCR was run by TCRdb on the 5' RACE reads, yielding one entry per CDR3 protein. Among 1.5 million to 2 million distinct CDR3 sequences listed, around 29% were seen once. Sequencing used cord blood. Receptors originate from a newborn girl in good health.

Details on this clonotype: A clone one base away is much larger, so this may be a read error. The chain has TRBV20-1 and TRBJ2-7, with no clear D. The V gene lost 5 bases and the J gene lost 3 bases, with 5 bases spanning the gap. Germline V gene sequence: CDR1 DFQATT, CDR2 SNEGSKA (reference sequence). The length of the CDR3 is 10 residues. This chain's CDR3 is CSAWDYEQYF. In nucleotides, the CDR3 is TGCAGTGCTTGGGACTACGAGCAGTACTTC.

In its sample, this clonotype was seen a few times. This sequence joins TRBV12-3 or TRBV12-4 and TRBJ1-1; no reliable D call. V was clipped by 6 bases and J by 0 bases, with 14 bases between them. The CDR3 sequence is 15 residues long. The DNA of the CDR3 is TGTGCCAGCAGCTCACTAGACCGATTGAACACTGAAGCTTTCTTT. It specifies CASSSLDRLNTEAFF.

This chain connects TRBV19 to TRBJ2-1; no reliable D call. Germline CDR1 is LNHDA and CDR2 is SQIVND (reference sequence). The CDR3 extends over 15 amino acids. Trimming took off 5 bases at V and 8 bases at J, with 19 bases between the two ends. CDR3 DNA: TGTGCCAGTAGTCCAGTCCGCGTGGCGGCCGATGAGCAGTTCTTC. As protein: CASSPVRVAADEQFF.

The gene calls are TRBV7-9 and TRBJ2-1; D is possibly TRBD1 or TRBD2 (6 bases each). Germline CDR1 is SEHNR and CDR2 is FQNEAQ (reference sequence). Trimming left V 5 bases short and J 3 bases short, with 14 bases between. This CDR3 is 15 amino acids long. CDR3 sequence (DNA): TGTGCCAGCAGCATTAAGGGGGGCGACTACAATGAGCAGTTCTTC. Translating gives CASSIKGGDYNEQFF.

This clonotype showed up just a few times. The V and J genes are TRBV28 and TRBJ2-3; perhaps TRBD2 as D (7 bases). V lost 10 bases and J lost 6, with 17 bases in between. The germline V gene encodes CDR1 MDHEN and CDR2 SYDVKM. CDR3 length: 13 residues. The CDR3 nucleotides read TGTGCCATCCGGAGGGGGGGTGTCGATACGCAGTATTTT. Encoded protein: CAIRRGGVDTQYF.

This clonotype was counted a few times. The V call is TRBV5-1, the J call TRBJ2-1, with unresolved D. Per germline, CDR1 SGHRS and CDR2 YFSETQ. V lost 4 bases to trimming and J lost 2 bases, with 10 bases between them. The CDR3 consists of 14 residues. The CDR3 DNA reads as TGCGCCAGCAGCCCCATGACCACCTACAATGAGCAGTTCTTC. This translates into CASSPMTTYNEQFF.

This clonotype was detected a few times. CDR3 sequence reads: CSALTGGEQFF. In DNA, the CDR3 is TGCAGTGCTCTGACAGGGGGCGAGCAGTTCTTC. The rearrangement links TRBV20-1 to TRBJ2-1; TRBD1 matches 10 bases. J gave up 10 bases and V 5 bases, and 2 bases lay outside the gene matches. Germline V gives CDR1 DFQATT, CDR2 SNEGSKA (reference sequence). CDR3 length: 11 residues.

The chain recombines TRBV27 with TRBJ1-2; 10 positions agree with TRBD1. The germline V gene has CDR1 MNHEY and CDR2 SMNVEV (reference sequence). J was trimmed by 4 bases and V by 6 bases; bases with no gene match: 5. This CDR3 region has 14 residues. The CDR3 nucleotides are TGTGCCAGCAGCTATAGGACAGGGGGCTATGGCTACACCTTC. Its protein product is CASSYRTGGYGYTF.

This chain connects TRBV6-5 to TRBJ2-5; no definite D call. There are 13 residues in the CDR3. The V gene's germline CDR1 is MNHEY and CDR2 SVGAGI. The V end was cut by 2 bases, the J end by 5 bases, with 9 bases between. Here the CDR3 DNA reads TGTGCCAGCAGTTACATTAGTCGGGAGACCCAGTACTTC. Translating gives CASSYISRETQYF.

Comments on this clonotype: The final CDR3 position lacks the conserved phenylalanine or tryptophan, pointing to a likely read error. V gene TRBV10-3 combines with J gene TRBJ2-7, with TRBD2 matching 14 bases. V shed 6 bases and J 3 bases; nucleotides not matched to a gene: 7. CDR3 size: 16 residues. Germline assignment: CDR1 ENHRY and CDR2 SYGVKD. For the CDR3, the DNA is TGTGCCATCAGACGGACAGGACTAGCGGGGGGCTACGAGCAGTACTGC. It specifies CAIRRTGLAGGYEQYC.

This clonotype was recorded a few times. This rearrangement joins TRBV28 to TRBJ2-7; 10 positions match TRBD2. The CDR3 totals 15 residues. Germline CDR1 and CDR2: MDHEN and SYDVKM. V was pared by 5 bases and J by 4 bases, with 8 bases of the junction left unmatched. The CDR3 sequence: CASSPPAGGRYEQYF. In DNA, the CDR3 is TGTGCCAGCAGTCCACCAGCGGGAGGGAGGTACGAGCAGTACTTC.

In this sample, this clonotype turned up once. The CDR3 reads CSARDPQGAGDTQYF. As DNA, the CDR3 is TGCAGTGCTAGAGATCCACAGGGGGCTGGAGATACGCAGTATTTT. The chain joins TRBV20-1 to TRBJ2-3; the match to TRBD1 covers 9 bases. CDR3 length: 15 amino acids. With V trimmed by 0 bases and J by 5 bases, 6 bases remained unmatched. Germline V lookup: CDR1 DFQATT, CDR2 SNEGSKA (reference sequence).

This clonotype was found a few times. This chain joins TRBV20-1 and TRBJ1-4, with D perhaps TRBD1 (6 bases). Germline CDR1 and CDR2: DFQATT and SNEGSKA (reference sequence). This CDR3 contains 13 residues. Trimming took 4 bases from V and 6 from J, leaving 12 bases between them. This CDR3 reads CSATGGMYEKLFF. As DNA, the CDR3 is TGCAGTGCTACGGGGGGCATGTATGAAAAACTGTTTTTT.

This clonotype was picked up a small number of times. This chain connects TRBV4-2 to TRBJ2-3, with D possibly matching TRBD1 (5 bases). Germline values: CDR1 LGHNA, CDR2 YNFKEQ. The ends were cut back, 1 base at V and 4 bases at J, with 12 bases in the middle. This CDR3 contains 15 residues. CDR3 amino acids: CASSQVAGKADTQYF. The CDR3 region has the DNA TGTGCCAGCAGCCAAGTGGCAGGGAAAGCAGATACGCAGTATTTT.